This T cell receptor beta chain was sequenced during a study of shared clonotypes between healthy human individuals. Once extracted for a subset, genomic DNA was divided evenly among several immunoSEQ plates. Generated by immunoSEQ multiplex PCR, the TCRdb table keeps only in-frame clones and is missing some. The sample lists roughly 2,300,000 clones; 85% to 95% were seen once. Adult Caucasians living in Nashville, Tennessee made up all of the donors. Splitting of CD4+ cells produced CD45RA+ naive and CD45RA-negative memory subsets. The length of the CDR3 is 16 residues. V gave up 3 bases and J gave up 5 bases, with 17 bases separating them. Germline V gives CDR1 SGDLS, CDR2 YYNGEE. In the case of this clone: Antigen specificity is unknown.

Study observations and caveats: Sampling was confined to blood; repertoires within tissues likely differ.

The chain links TRBV9 to TRBJ2-2; D is possibly TRBD2 (6 bases). The receptor's source is a man in his late teens or twenties in good health. Some clones in this sample may be carry-over from other donors' samples. Specimen: naive CD4+ T cells from PBMCs. As to subset: CD45RA+ positively selected. The CDR3: CASSAGLEGRTGELFF. For the CDR3, the DNA is TGTGCCAGCAGCGCAGGGTTGGAGGGAAGAACCGGGGAGCTGTTTTTT.